The next 29 T cell receptor beta chains were all read from a single sample in a study of T cells in Graves' hyperthyroidism and ophthalmopathy. Amplification targeted TCR beta CDR3 regions from RNA transcripts. HTBI primers drove first-round RT-PCR of the TCR CDR3. TCRdb called the multiplex PCR reads again in MiXCR, with one record for every CDR3 protein. The table has 620,000 or so distinct CDR3 sequences, about 15% seen once; the top ten hold approximately 12%. Sequencing input: blood. All receptors derive from a woman aged 50 to 60 with Graves' ophthalmopathy.

The table lists this clonotype with many counts. The junction shows a germline mismatch at one end, possibly a read error. The J gene is TRBJ2-2, the V gene TRBV30; D tentatively reads TRBD1 or TRBD2 (6 bases each). Germline values: CDR1 GTSNPN, CDR2 SVGIG (reference sequence). The CDR3 is 15 amino acids. The CDR3 DNA sequence: TGTGCCTGGAGTGTAAGACTAGGGGACACCAGGGAGCTGTTTTTT. Its protein product is CAWSVRLGDTRELFF.

A word on this clonotype: Without the conserved terminal phenylalanine or tryptophan, this CDR3 likely stems from a read error. This rearrangement joins TRBV7-9 to TRBJ1-6; 7 bases match TRBD1. The length of the CDR3 is 16 residues. Germline V gene data show CDR1 as SEHNR and CDR2 as FQNEAQ (reference sequence). Trimming took 4 bases from V and 8 from J; bases not matched to a gene: 11. The CDR3 DNA sequence: TGTGCCAGCAGCTCCCCACAGGGGAGAAGGGATTCACCCCTCCACTCT. Translating it yields CASSSPQGRRDSPLHS.

This chain links TRBV28 with TRBJ1-5, with D maybe TRBD1 (5 bases). This CDR3 is 16 amino acids long. V dropped 4 bases and J dropped 3 bases, with 16 bases sitting between them. Germline-derived CDR1 and CDR2 are MDHEN and SYDVKM. CDR3: CASSYRREVSNQPQHF. In nucleotides, the CDR3 is TGTGCCAGCAGTTATCGCAGGGAGGTTTCCAATCAGCCCCAGCATTTT. Combining the CDR3 with reference TRBV28 and TRBJ1-5 gives the whole variable domain DVKVTQSSRYLVKRTGEKVFLECVQDMDHENMFWYRQDPGLGLRLIYFSYDVKMKEKGDIPEGYSVSREKKERFSLILESASTNQTSMYLCASSYRREVSNQPQHFGDGTRLSIL.

This clonotype has more than one count but fewer than ten. DNA for the CDR3: TGCGCCAGCAGCTCGACAGCGGGAGCCAAAAACATTCAGTACTTC. The encoded protein is CASSSTAGAKNIQYF. The rearrangement links TRBV5-1 to TRBJ2-4; perhaps TRBD2 as D (6 bases). Germline values: CDR1 SGHRS, CDR2 YFSETQ. CDR3 length: 15 amino acids. V lost 3 bases and J 0 bases, leaving 10 bases between the germline ends.

The CDR3 sequence: CASSHGSGELFF. The CDR3, as DNA: TGTGCCAGCAGCCACGGTTCCGGGGAGCTGTTTTTT. The chain combines TRBV6-2 or TRBV6-3 with TRBJ2-2; no definite D call. Germline V gene data show CDR1 as MNHEY and CDR2 as SVGEGT. The CDR3 sequence is 12 residues long. V was cut by 6 bases and J by 6 bases, with 8 bases left in between.

The rearrangement uses TRBV6-2 or TRBV6-3 and TRBJ1-1; no clear D. Germline V lookup: CDR1 MNHEY, CDR2 SVGEGT. Trimming took off 4 bases at V and 7 bases at J, with 13 bases between the two ends. The CDR3 consists of 13 residues. This chain's CDR3 is CASSFFGPGEAFF. CDR3 in DNA: TGTGCCAGCAGTTTTTTCGGCCCGGGTGAAGCTTTCTTT.

The rearrangement joins TRBV7-2 to TRBJ2-5; D might be TRBD1 (6 bases). V was pared by 5 bases and J by 4 bases, with 14 bases between. The germline V gene has CDR1 SGHTA and CDR2 FQGNSA. This CDR3 contains 14 residues. The CDR3 region has the DNA TGTGCCAGCAGCCCGCGCATAGGGGGAGAGACCCAGTACTTC. Amino acid sequence: CASSPRIGGETQYF.

The J gene is TRBJ1-2, the V gene TRBV5-5, with D perhaps TRBD1 (6 bases). Looked up from germline, CDR1 is SGHKS and CDR2 is YYEKEE (reference sequence). V lost 0 bases to trimming and J lost 4 bases, with 10 bases between them. The CDR3 sequence is 14 residues long. The CDR3 spells CASSLEDSPYGYTF. The CDR3 DNA sequence: TGTGCCAGCAGCTTGGAGGACAGCCCCTATGGCTACACCTTC. Supplemented by reference TRBV5-5 and TRBJ1-2, the full variable domain reads DAGVTQSPTHLIKTRGQQVTLRCSPISGHKSVSWYQQVLGQGPQFIFQYYEKEERGRGNFPDRFSARQFPNYSSELNVNALLLGDSALYLCASSLEDSPYGYTFGSGTRLTVV.

This clonotype occurred many times. CDR3 nucleotide sequence: TGTGCCAGCAGACTAACTAACCTAGGGGAAGCTAACTATGGCTACACCTTC. Protein product: CASRLTNLGEANYGYTF. The chain recombines TRBV3-1 with TRBJ1-2; D might be TRBD1 (5 bases). Trimming removed 6 bases at V and 0 bases at J, with 20 bases between. The CDR3 runs 17 residues. From germline, CDR1 is LGHDT and CDR2 YNNKEL (reference sequence).

This clonotype was seen more than once but under ten times. The chain has TRBV11-2 and TRBJ2-1; tentatively, D is TRBD2 (6 bases). V lost 0 bases and J lost 7, with 16 bases in between. The CDR3 extends over 16 amino acids. CDR1 and CDR2 (germline): SGHAT, FQNNGV. CDR3 DNA: TGTGCCAGCAGCTTAGATACGACTAGTAGAAGAAATGAGCAGTTCTTC. Protein: CASSLDTTSRRNEQFF.

This clonotype was detected only a few times. The genes are TRBV19 and TRBJ1-5; D unresolved. The CDR3 loop spans 14 amino acids. Trimming removed 6 bases from V and 3 bases from J, with 12 bases in between. Per the germline V gene, CDR1 is LNHDA and CDR2 is SQIVND (reference sequence). CDR3: CASRWLGDNQPQHF. As DNA, the CDR3 is TGTGCCAGTAGATGGCTGGGTGACAATCAGCCCCAGCATTTT.

This clonotype came up a few times. This sequence joins TRBV14 and TRBJ1-1; 8 nucleotides match TRBD1. After removal of 1 base from V and 7 bases from J, the junction contained 5 bases not matched to a gene. CDR1 and CDR2 from the germline V gene are SGHDN and FVKESK. This CDR3 has 14 residues. CDR3 amino acids: CASSQGTGLVEAFF. The CDR3 nucleotides are TGTGCCAGCAGCCAAGGGACAGGGCTAGTTGAAGCTTTCTTT.

This clonotype was recorded at least ten times. The rearrangement links TRBV14 to TRBJ2-3; 9 bases line up with TRBD1. The V gene end was trimmed by 11 bases and the J gene end by 0 bases; junction bases not matched to a gene: 27. The CDR3 covers 21 residues. Germline values: CDR1 SGHDN, CDR2 FVKESK. CDR3 amino acids: CAPKPGAGQGLPGNSTDTQYF. The CDR3, as DNA: TGTGCCCCCAAACCCGGGGCGGGACAGGGTCTTCCCGGGAATAGCACAGATACGCAGTATTTT.

This clonotype was seen many times. The V gene is TRBV30, the J gene TRBJ2-2, with D perhaps TRBD1 (6 bases). Germline V gene lookup returns CDR1 GTSNPN and CDR2 SVGIG (reference sequence). V was clipped by 2 bases and J by 4 bases, with 14 bases between them. The length of the CDR3 is 15 residues. CDR3 DNA sequence: TGTGCCTGGAGTCACCACAGGGCGGGCACCGGGGAGCTGTTTTTT. This sequence encodes CAWSHHRAGTGELFF.

This chain joins TRBV15 and TRBJ1-6; D perhaps matches TRBD1 (6 bases). The CDR3 consists of 16 residues. V shed 0 bases and J shed 6 bases, with 12 bases lying between them. Germline V CDR1 and CDR2: LNHNV, YYDKDF (reference sequence). The DNA of the CDR3 is TGTGCCACCAGCAGAGAAACAGGGAGAGGTAATTCACCCCTCCACTTT. Protein sequence: CATSRETGRGNSPLHF.

This clonotype was recorded many times. The chain employs TRBV30 and TRBJ2-2; D is undetermined. The CDR3 loop spans 12 amino acids. The germline V gene encodes CDR1 GTSNPN and CDR2 SVGIG (reference sequence). V was clipped by 4 bases and J by 6 bases, with 9 bases between them. This CDR3 reads CAWTQVAGELFF. For the CDR3, the DNA is TGTGCCTGGACCCAGGTTGCCGGGGAGCTGTTTTTT.

This clonotype has a single count. The chain joins TRBV27 to TRBJ2-1; D is perhaps TRBD1 (5 bases). The CDR3 covers 19 residues. The V end lost 8 bases, the J end lost 5 bases, and 31 bases lay between the germline ends. CDR1 is MNHEY, CDR2 SMNVEV, per germline (reference sequence). CDR3 bases: TGTGCCAGCTCACCACCGAAGGTTAGGGGCCGCCACCTGGACAATGAGCAGTTCTTC. Its translation is CASSPPKVRGRHLDNEQFF.

This clonotype has a count of ten or more. The chain is built from TRBV28 and TRBJ2-7, with 9 bases matching TRBD1. The germline gives CDR1 MDHEN, CDR2 SYDVKM. The CDR3 spans 13 residues. J gave up 3 bases and V 9 bases, and 6 bases lay outside the gene matches. The CDR3 DNA sequence: TGTGCCAGTAAACGACAGGGGGTCTACGAGCAGTACTTC. This codes for CASKRQGVYEQYF.

There are many counts of this clonotype. The chain links TRBV29-1 to TRBJ2-3; D uncertain. V lost 7 bases to trimming and J lost 0 bases, with 11 bases between them. The CDR3 is 13 residues long. In germline, CDR1 is SQVTM, CDR2 ANQGSEA. The CDR3 sequence is CSGSLGSTDTQYF. The CDR3 nucleotides are TGCAGCGGGTCCTTAGGTAGCACAGATACGCAGTATTTT.

This clonotype was observed many times. This rearrangement joins TRBV11-2 to TRBJ1-1; D is undetermined. The CDR3 has 14 residues. V was clipped by 5 bases and J by 0 bases, with 10 bases between them. Germline V CDR1 and CDR2: SGHAT, FQNNGV. The CDR3 DNA is TGTGCCAGCAGCGGGAGAATTATGAACACTGAAGCTTTCTTT. This sequence encodes CASSGRIMNTEAFF. Full variable domain (rest looked up from reference TRBV11-2 and TRBJ1-1): EAGVAQSPRYKIIEKRQSVAFWCNPISGHATLYWYQQILGQGPKLLIQFQNNGVVDDSQLPKDRFSAERLKGVDSTLKIQPAKLEDSAVYLCASSGRIMNTEAFFGQGTRLTVV.

In its sample, this clonotype was seen many times. V and J are TRBV18 and TRBJ1-3; D gene uncertain. This CDR3 region has 16 residues. V was cut by 6 bases and J by 4 bases, with 19 bases left in between. Looked up from germline, CDR1 is KGHSH and CDR2 is LQKENI. The CDR3 DNA sequence: TGTGCCAGCTCTCCCGCCCGCGACCTGATGGGAAACACCATATATTTT. This gives the protein CASSPARDLMGNTIYF. Full variable domain (remainder filled in from reference TRBV18 and TRBJ1-3): NAGVMQNPRHLVRRRGQEARLRCSPMKGHSHVYWYRQLPEEGLKFMVYLQKENIIDESGMPKERFSAEFPKEGPSILRIQQVVRGDSAAYFCASSPARDLMGNTIYFGEGSWLTVV.

The V gene is TRBV2, the J gene TRBJ2-7, with 11 bases lining up with TRBD2. The CDR3 is 15 amino acids. J was trimmed by 6 bases and V by 6 bases; bases with no gene match: 10. Looked up from germline, CDR1 is SNHLY and CDR2 is FYNNEI. CDR3 amino acids: CASSPRLAGHREQYF. The DNA for the CDR3 is TGTGCCAGCAGCCCCCGACTAGCGGGGCATCGCGAGCAGTACTTC.

This clonotype was observed at least ten times. The V gene is TRBV5-1, the J gene TRBJ2-7; D possibly corresponds to TRBD1 (6 bases). This CDR3 spans 15 amino acids. Trimming left V 5 bases short and J 4 bases short, with 19 bases between. Germline V CDR1 and CDR2: SGHRS, YFSETQ. The DNA of the CDR3 is TGCGCCAGCAGTCTATCCGGTACAGGGAAGTACGAGCAGTACTTC. It yields the protein CASSLSGTGKYEQYF.

This clonotype was seen many times. This sequence joins TRBV20-1 and TRBJ1-5; D is possibly TRBD1 (5 bases). The CDR3 spans 12 residues. The germline V and J ends were trimmed by 6 bases and 6 bases, with 12 bases remaining between them. Germline lookup yields CDR1 DFQATT and CDR2 SNEGSKA (reference sequence). CDR3 region: CSAKQGGQPQHF. The DNA of the CDR3 is TGCAGTGCAAAGCAGGGAGGTCAGCCCCAGCATTTT.

This clonotype was recorded many times. The chain employs TRBV12-3 or TRBV12-4 and TRBJ2-7, with 7 bases fitting TRBD1. CDR3 size: 14 residues. With V trimmed by 6 bases and J by 0 bases, 5 bases remained unmatched. The CDR3 nucleotides are TGTGCCAGCAGCCCCGGGACAGACTCCTACGAGCAGTACTTC. Amino acid sequence: CASSPGTDSYEQYF.

This clonotype was found many times. This rearrangement joins TRBV18 to TRBJ2-3, with TRBD1 matching over 8 bases. Per the germline V gene, CDR1 is KGHSH and CDR2 is LQKENI. J gave up 5 bases and V 4 bases, and 8 bases lay outside the gene matches. This CDR3 region has 15 residues. The CDR3 coding sequence is TGTGCCAGCTCACTCGGACAGGGTGTTATAGATACGCAGTATTTT. It specifies CASSLGQGVIDTQYF.

This clonotype was counted many times. The CDR3, as DNA: TGCGCCAGCAGCTTGGATGCCGGGGAGCTGTTTTTT. It yields the protein CASSLDAGELFF. The chain recombines TRBV5-1 with TRBJ2-2; D gene unclear. This CDR3 contains 12 residues. The V end was cut by 0 bases, the J end by 6 bases, with 3 bases between. The germline gives CDR1 SGHRS, CDR2 YFSETQ. Using reference TRBV5-1 and TRBJ2-2 for the parts outside the CDR3, the full variable domain is KAGVTQTPRYLIKTRGQQVTLSCSPISGHRSVSWYQQTPGQGLQFLFEYFSETQRNKGNFPGRFSGRQFSNSRSEMNVSTLELGDSALYLCASSLDAGELFFGEGSRLTVL.

The V call is TRBV5-1, the J call TRBJ1-5; D ambiguous. This CDR3 spans 14 amino acids. Trimming took 0 bases from V and 3 from J, leaving 7 bases between them. Germline loops: CDR1 SGHRS, CDR2 YFSETQ. The CDR3 reads CASSLDPNNQPQHF. Here the CDR3 DNA reads TGCGCCAGCAGCTTGGACCCAAACAATCAGCCCCAGCATTTT.

The chain joins TRBV6-1 to TRBJ2-7, with TRBD2 matching 13 bases. The CDR3 runs to 19 residues. With V trimmed by 2 bases and J by 1 base, 11 bases remained unmatched. Germline values: CDR1 MNHNS, CDR2 SASEGT. The CDR3 region is CASSELGLAGLSLSYEQYF. In nucleotides, the CDR3 is TGTGCCAGCAGTGAACTGGGACTAGCGGGACTCAGTCTATCCTACGAGCAGTACTTC.